Following are 29 T cell receptor beta chains from one sample sequenced in a study of blood T cells in healthy people across ages. It was with a sample-barcoded 5' primer and a J-beta primer mix that a second PCR of about 7 to 12 cycles was run. Using its own MiXCR run on the 5' RACE reads, TCRdb lists one record per CDR3 protein. The sample shows fewer than 900,000 distinct CDR3 sequences, 40% to 45% of them seen only once. Material for sequencing was blood. Source of these receptors: a woman aged 60 to 75 in good health.

This clonotype has more than one count but fewer than ten. This chain connects TRBV7-3 to TRBJ2-3, with 12 nucleotides matching TRBD2. Per germline, CDR1 SGHTA and CDR2 FQGTGA. The CDR3 is 16 amino acids. The V and J ends lost 1 base and 9 bases, in that order; junction bases with no gene match: 8. The DNA for the CDR3 is TGTGCCAGCAGCTTAAGACTAGCGGGGGCGGACGGAACGCAGTATTTT. Translated: CASSLRLAGADGTQYF. The entire variable domain, with the rest obtained from reference TRBV7-3 and TRBJ2-3, is as follows: GAGVSQTPSNKVTEKGKYVELRCDPISGHTALYWYRQSLGQGPEFLIYFQGTGAADDSGLPNDRFFAVRPEGSVSTLKIQRTERGDSAVYLCASSLRLAGADGTQYFGPGTRLTVL.

The rearrangement joins TRBV3-1 to TRBJ1-4; 7 bases fit TRBD1. V lost 4 bases to trimming and J lost 6 bases; unmatched junction nucleotides: 5. The CDR3 length is 14 residues. Per the germline V gene, CDR1 is LGHDT and CDR2 is YNNKEL (reference sequence). The CDR3 DNA is TGTGCCAGCAGCCGGGAGGGGGCGGATGAAAAACTGTTTTTT. It yields the protein CASSREGADEKLFF.

This chain uses TRBV4-3 with TRBJ2-1; D is ambiguous. CDR3 length equals 15 residues. The germline V gene has CDR1 LGHNA and CDR2 YSLEER. Trimming pared 4 bases from V and 1 base from J, leaving 11 bases between. CDR3 coding DNA: TGCGCCAGCAGCCTAAATCAGGATTCCTACAATGAGCAGTTCTTC. Translating gives CASSLNQDSYNEQFF.

V and J are TRBV20-1 and TRBJ2-4; 15 positions agree with TRBD2. Germline trimming cut 6 bases from V and 13 bases from J; bases unmatched to any gene: 22. The CDR3 contains 18 residues. Germline values: CDR1 DFQATT, CDR2 SNEGSKA (reference sequence). The chain's CDR3 is CSALGLAGGPPNYNEQYF. CDR3 nucleotides: TGCAGTGCCTTGGGACTAGCGGGAGGTCCACCAAACTACAATGAGCAGTACTTC.

This clonotype was counted only a few times. The chain recombines TRBV9 with TRBJ2-1, with 10 bases that match TRBD2. Germline CDR1 reads SGDLS; CDR2 reads YYNGEE. The J segment lost 0 bases and the V segment lost 3 bases, leaving 3 bases of the junction unmatched. This CDR3 comprises 16 residues. The CDR3 region has the DNA TGTGCCAGCAGCGCTAGCGGGGGCAGCTCCTACAATGAGCAGTTCTTC. Translating it yields CASSASGGSSYNEQFF. Complete variable domain (other parts from reference TRBV9 and TRBJ2-1): DSGVTQTPKHLITATGQRVTLRCSPRSGDLSVYWYQQSLDQGLQFLIQYYNGEERAKGNILERFSAQQFPDLHSELNLSSLELGDSALYFCASSASGGSSYNEQFFGPGTRLTVL.

This clonotype has more than one count but fewer than ten. The V and J genes are TRBV6-5 and TRBJ1-2, with D possibly being TRBD1 (5 bases). The CDR3 spans 14 residues. Germline CDR1 MNHEY, CDR2 SVGAGI. V was pared by 7 bases and J by 0 bases, with 12 bases between. CDR3 amino acids: CASTTGGANYGYTF. The CDR3 region has the DNA TGTGCCAGCACGACCGGGGGGGCTAACTATGGCTACACCTTC.

Comment on this clonotype: This may be a read error: a much more frequent sequence differs by one nucleotide. The chain carries TRBV7-6 and TRBJ2-3; the match to TRBD1 covers 10 bases. Germline values: CDR1 SGHVS, CDR2 FNYEAQ. V trimming: 6 bases; J trimming: 1 base; junction bases outside the gene matches: 1. This CDR3 has 14 amino acids. CDR3 protein: CASRGTGGTDTQYF. In nucleotides, the CDR3 is TGTGCCAGCAGGGGGACAGGGGGCACAGATACGCAGTATTTT. Filled out from reference TRBV7-6 and TRBJ2-3, the complete variable domain reads GAGVSQSPRYKVTKRGQDVALRCDPISGHVSLYWYRQALGQGPEFLTYFNYEAQQDKSGLPNDRFSAERPEGSISTLTIQRTEQRDSAMYRCASRGTGGTDTQYFGPGTRLTVL.

V and J are TRBV7-2 and TRBJ1-5; D possibly corresponds to TRBD1 (5 bases). Trimming left V 6 bases short and J 1 base short, with 10 bases between. This CDR3 has 14 residues. Germline V gene sequence: CDR1 SGHTA, CDR2 FQGNSA. Here the CDR3 reads CASSPRDSNQPQHF. In DNA, the CDR3 is TGTGCCAGCAGTCCCCGGGACAGCAATCAGCCCCAGCATTTT.

The rearrangement uses TRBV7-6 and TRBJ2-5; no reliable D call. Germline V gene sequence: CDR1 SGHVS, CDR2 FNYEAQ. V was cut by 5 bases and J by 5 bases, with 12 bases left in between. The CDR3 runs 13 residues. The CDR3 reads CASSDFRSETQYF. The CDR3 DNA is TGTGCCAGCAGCGACTTCAGGTCGGAGACCCAGTACTTC.

The chain joins TRBV7-9 to TRBJ2-3, with 8 nucleotides matching TRBD2. V was pared by 4 bases and J by 4 bases, with 13 bases of the junction left unmatched. CDR1 and CDR2 from the germline V gene are SEHNR and FQNEAQ (reference sequence). This CDR3 region has 17 residues. For the CDR3, the DNA is TGTGCCAGCAGCTCGAGGTGGCGGGAGGTATATTCAGATACGCAGTATTTT. It specifies CASSSRWREVYSDTQYF. Drawing the rest from reference TRBV7-9 and TRBJ2-3, the complete variable domain is DTGVSQNPRHKITKRGQNVTFRCDPISEHNRLYWYRQTLGQGPEFLTYFQNEAQLEKSRLLSDRFSAERPKGSFSTLEIQRTEQGDSAMYLCASSSRWREVYSDTQYFGPGTRLTVL.

This clonotype occurred a few times. The chain links TRBV10-3 to TRBJ1-6, with 9 nucleotides matching TRBD1. The trim removed 3 bases at V and 7 bases at J, leaving 1 base unmatched. The CDR3 consists of 14 residues. Germline V gene data show CDR1 as ENHRY and CDR2 as SYGVKD. The CDR3 DNA sequence: TGTGCCATCAGTGAAGGACAGGGGAATTCACCCCTCCACTTT. This gives the protein CAISEGQGNSPLHF.

The J gene is TRBJ1-1, the V gene TRBV27, with a weak D call TRBD1 (6 bases). Trimming cost V 9 bases and J 6 bases, with 14 bases left between them. Germline V gene data show CDR1 as MNHEY and CDR2 as SMNVEV (reference sequence). The CDR3 extends over 12 amino acids. The CDR3, as DNA: TGTGCCAGTGGCGACAGGACCCCTGAAGCTTTCTTT. This encodes CASGDRTPEAFF.

V is TRBV6-1 and J is TRBJ2-1; 14 bases map to TRBD2. J gave up 10 bases and V 6 bases, and 8 bases lay outside the gene matches. Germline V gene sequence: CDR1 MNHNS, CDR2 SASEGT. The CDR3 is 15 residues long. CDR3 residues: CASRGLAGVGSEQFF. CDR3 nucleotide sequence: TGTGCCAGCAGGGGACTAGCGGGAGTGGGCTCGGAGCAGTTCTTC.

This clonotype was counted only a few times. V usage is TRBV7-9 and J usage is TRBJ2-5; D unclear. The DNA end is a closer match to TRBJ2-7, so the J assignment may be wrong. CDR1 is SEHNR and CDR2 is FQNEAQ in the germline V gene (reference sequence). The CDR3 spans 13 residues. The CDR3 DNA is TGTGCCAGCAGCCGTTACGGCCGTTACGAGCAGTACTTC. Translated: CASSRYGRYEQYF.

The V gene is TRBV28, the J gene TRBJ1-5; D is unresolved. The V gene lost 2 bases and the J gene lost 5 bases, with 10 bases spanning the gap. The CDR3 extends over 14 amino acids. Germline CDR1 MDHEN, CDR2 SYDVKM. Here the CDR3 reads CASSLGSKYQPQHF. The CDR3 DNA reads as TGTGCCAGCAGTTTAGGCAGCAAATATCAGCCCCAGCATTTT.

This clonotype has a handful of counts. This chain's CDR3 is CASSPQLGRAAKNIQYF. In DNA form, the CDR3 reads TGTGCCAGCAGTCCACAACTCGGGCGGGCAGCCAAAAACATTCAGTACTTC. The chain carries TRBV27 and TRBJ2-4; possible D gene TRBD2, 5 bases. Germline CDR1 and CDR2: MNHEY and SMNVEV (reference sequence). V shed 5 bases and J shed 0 bases, with 17 bases lying between them. The length of the CDR3 is 17 residues.

In its sample, this clonotype was seen a few times. The chain has TRBV29-1 and TRBJ2-7; tentatively, D is TRBD1 (6 bases). Germline CDR1 is SQVTM and CDR2 is ANQGSEA. The CDR3 extends over 12 amino acids. Trimming cost V 6 bases and J 0 bases, with 9 bases left between them. The CDR3 loop reads CSVEDSSYEQYF. For the CDR3, the DNA is TGCAGCGTGGAGGACAGCTCCTACGAGCAGTACTTC.

A few counts support this clonotype. The CDR3 sequence is CASSLRGTGSEKLFF. The CDR3 DNA sequence: TGTGCCAGCAGTTTAAGGGGGACGGGAAGTGAAAAACTGTTTTTT. The J gene is TRBJ1-4, the V gene TRBV27; the D gene is possibly TRBD1 (6 bases). The germline CDR1 and CDR2 sequences are MNHEY and SMNVEV (reference sequence). CDR3 size: 15 residues. V lost 2 bases and J lost 7, with 14 bases in between.

In its sample, this clonotype was seen a few times. This sequence joins TRBV4-3 and TRBJ2-3; D is perhaps TRBD2 (5 bases). The V gene's germline CDR1 is LGHNA and CDR2 YSLEER. The CDR3 covers 17 residues. The V end was cut by 2 bases, the J end by 0 bases, with 15 bases between. The CDR3 is CASSQSAGLPSTDTQYF. CDR3 sequence (DNA): TGCGCCAGCAGCCAATCGGCGGGCCTACCTAGCACAGATACGCAGTATTTT.

The J gene is TRBJ1-2, the V gene TRBV13; maybe TRBD1 (5 bases). CDR1 and CDR2 (germline): PRHDT, FYEKMQ (reference sequence). V gave up 6 bases and J gave up 4 bases, with 15 bases separating them. This CDR3 is built from 14 residues. The CDR3 nucleotides are TGTGCCAGCAGATTACGTGGGGGGTCCTATGGCTACACCTTC. It translates to CASRLRGGSYGYTF.

The rearrangement links TRBV15 to TRBJ2-7; D ambiguous. The CDR3 loop spans 14 amino acids. Germline CDR1 reads LNHNV; CDR2 reads YYDKDF (reference sequence). V gave up 0 bases and J gave up 5 bases, with 11 bases separating them. CDR3 sequence reads: CATSRDTAVHEQYF. In DNA, the CDR3 is TGTGCCACCAGCAGAGATACGGCGGTCCACGAGCAGTACTTC.

This chain joins TRBV3-1 and TRBJ2-7; 7 nucleotides match TRBD1. The trim removed 1 base at V and 6 bases at J, leaving 3 bases unmatched. The CDR3 runs to 13 residues. CDR1 is LGHDT, CDR2 YNNKEL, per germline (reference sequence). As DNA, the CDR3 is TGTGCCAGCAGCCAAGGGGCAGGGGGCGAGCAGTACTTC. This translates into CASSQGAGGEQYF.

The chain uses TRBV6-1 and TRBJ1-5; no firm D call. V was clipped by 4 bases and J by 9 bases, with 19 bases between them. The germline V gene has CDR1 MNHNS and CDR2 SASEGT. CDR3 length: 15 residues. CDR3 region: CASSAAPEGSTPQHF. In DNA form, the CDR3 reads TGTGCCAGCAGTGCGGCCCCTGAAGGGAGTACGCCCCAGCATTTT.

The chain combines TRBV9 with TRBJ2-1; TRBD2 is a possible D gene (5 bases). The CDR3 covers 14 residues. Germline assignment: CDR1 SGDLS and CDR2 YYNGEE. With 4 bases removed from V and 5 bases from J, the gap between germline ends came to 13 bases. The CDR3 here is CASSPSGFHNEQFF. The CDR3, as DNA: TGTGCCAGCAGCCCCTCGGGGTTCCACAATGAGCAGTTCTTC.

V is TRBV10-3 and J is TRBJ2-1; perhaps TRBD1 as D (6 bases). Per germline, CDR1 ENHRY and CDR2 SYGVKD. V lost 4 bases and J 4 bases, leaving 14 bases between the germline ends. The CDR3 has 15 amino acids. The CDR3 bases are TGTGCCATCAGTGCTCTGGGGGCAACTTACAATGAGCAGTTCTTC. Translation gives CAISALGATYNEQFF.

The J gene is TRBJ1-1, the V gene TRBV28; TRBD1 is a possible D gene (5 bases). V was pared by 11 bases and J by 5 bases, with 27 bases between. The germline gives CDR1 MDHEN, CDR2 SYDVKM. CDR3 length equals 16 residues. This CDR3 reads CAGGLWGNRLQTEAFF. The CDR3 coding sequence is TGTGCCGGCGGTCTCTGGGGTAACAGGCTTCAAACTGAAGCTTTCTTT.

This clonotype was detected only a few times. The rearrangement joins TRBV6-1 to TRBJ2-1; 11 nucleotides agree with TRBD2. Per the germline V gene, CDR1 is MNHNS and CDR2 is SASEGT. Unmatched junction bases numbered 6, after V lost 6 bases and J lost 8 bases. The CDR3 runs 14 residues. Here the CDR3 reads CASSEGLAVDEQFF. In DNA form, the CDR3 reads TGTGCCAGCAGCGAGGGACTAGCGGTCGATGAGCAGTTCTTC.

This clonotype showed up just a few times. The J gene is TRBJ2-5, the V gene TRBV9; 7 bases agree with TRBD1. Germline CDR1 is SGDLS and CDR2 is YYNGEE. V lost 2 bases, J lost 1 base, and 5 bases stayed unmatched. The CDR3 length is 15 residues. This CDR3 reads CASSVLQGSQETQYF. The DNA of the CDR3 is TGTGCCAGCAGCGTCTTACAGGGGTCCCAAGAGACCCAGTACTTC.

In this sample, this clonotype turned up a few times. The rearrangement uses TRBV7-2 and TRBJ2-5, with D perhaps assigned TRBD1 or TRBD2 (5 bases each). Trimming removed 3 bases at V and 7 bases at J, with 21 bases between. The CDR3 is 16 residues long. Germline CDR1 is SGHTA and CDR2 is FQGNSA. The CDR3 DNA follows: TGTGCCAGCAGCTTGGAGGACATCAATTTACAGAGGACCCAGTACTTC. It codes for CASSLEDINLQRTQYF.